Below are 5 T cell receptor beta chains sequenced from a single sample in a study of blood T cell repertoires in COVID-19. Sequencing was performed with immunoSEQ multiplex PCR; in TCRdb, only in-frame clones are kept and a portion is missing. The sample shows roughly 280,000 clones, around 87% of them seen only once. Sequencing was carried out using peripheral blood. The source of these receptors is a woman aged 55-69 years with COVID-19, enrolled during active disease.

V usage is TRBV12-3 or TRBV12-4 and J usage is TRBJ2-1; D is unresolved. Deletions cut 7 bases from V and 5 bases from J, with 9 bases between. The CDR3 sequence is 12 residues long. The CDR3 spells CASTTSNNEQFF. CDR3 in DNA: TGTGCCAGCACGACTTCAAACAATGAGCAGTTCTTC.

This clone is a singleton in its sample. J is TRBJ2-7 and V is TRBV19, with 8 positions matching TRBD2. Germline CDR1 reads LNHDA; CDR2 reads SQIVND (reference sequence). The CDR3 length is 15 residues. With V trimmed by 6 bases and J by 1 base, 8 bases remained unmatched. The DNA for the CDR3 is TGTGCCAGTAGCACCCGGGGGGGAGGGTCCTACGAGCAGTACTTC. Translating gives CASSTRGGGSYEQYF.

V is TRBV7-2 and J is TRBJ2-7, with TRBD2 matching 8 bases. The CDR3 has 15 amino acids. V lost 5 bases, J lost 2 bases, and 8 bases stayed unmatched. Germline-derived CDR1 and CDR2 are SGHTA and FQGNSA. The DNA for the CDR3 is TGTGCCAGCAGCCCGGACGGAGCGGGAGCCTACGAGCAGTACTTC. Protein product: CASSPDGAGAYEQYF.

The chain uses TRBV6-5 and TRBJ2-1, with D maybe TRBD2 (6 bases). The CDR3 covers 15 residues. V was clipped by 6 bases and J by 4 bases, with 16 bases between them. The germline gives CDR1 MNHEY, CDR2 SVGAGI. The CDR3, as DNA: TGTGCCAGCAGCCCCGGAAGGGAGGCTTACAATGAGCAGTTCTTC. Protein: CASSPGREAYNEQFF.

The CDR3 region is CASSELGWMTGEQYF. The CDR3 nucleotides read TGTGCCAGCAGTGAACTTGGGTGGATGACTGGCGAGCAGTACTTC. The rearrangement uses TRBV6-1 and TRBJ2-7; no definite D call. The V and J ends lost 2 bases and 6 bases respectively, with 17 bases between them. This CDR3 region has 15 residues. CDR1 and CDR2 (germline): MNHNS, SASEGT.